This TCR beta chain originates from a study of T-cell reconstitution after alpha-beta-depleted transplantation in children. This clonotype was detected once. Looked up from germline, CDR1 is ENHRY and CDR2 is SYGVKD. The CDR3 length is 16 residues. With V trimmed by 5 bases and J by 8 bases, 9 bases remained unmatched. The TCRbeta library was prepared with unique molecular identifiers. TCRdb analysed the PCR reads with MiXCR anew, one entry per CDR3 protein. The profile shows approximately 520,000 distinct CDR3 sequences, about 30% of them singletons. The sequenced sample was PBMCs from the stem cell graft donor, obtained from the stem cell graft. The TCR was taken from a human donor who donated a stem cell graft to a child with aplastic anemia. The rearrangement joins TRBV10-3 to TRBJ2-1; TRBD2 matches 13 bases. CDR3 nucleotides: TGTGCCATCAGTCGCGGACTAGCGGGAGTTTCGGATGAGCAGTTCTTC. Translating gives CAISRGLAGVSDEQFF.